The 8 T cell receptor beta chains listed next were all sequenced from one sample in a study of blood T cell repertoires in COVID-19. The assay was immunoSEQ multiplex PCR, and TCRdb's table has in-frame clones only and misses some. The sample records 110,000 or so clones, about nine tenths being singletons. The sample was peripheral blood. The receptor set was obtained from a man aged 70 or older who had recovered from COVID-19.

The gene calls are TRBV18 and TRBJ1-1; no definite D call. The CDR3 runs to 15 residues. Germline V gives CDR1 KGHSH, CDR2 LQKENI. Trimming removed 3 bases from V and 1 base from J, with 12 bases in between. This chain's CDR3 is CASSPPGGRNTEAFF. CDR3 nucleotides: TGTGCCAGCTCACCCCCGGGAGGAAGGAACACTGAAGCTTTCTTT.

V and J are TRBV7-2 and TRBJ1-6; 7 bases match TRBD1. V was clipped by 4 bases and J by 4 bases; unmatched bases: 7. The germline CDR1 and CDR2 sequences are SGHTA and FQGNSA. CDR3 size: 16 residues. In nucleotides, the CDR3 is TGTGCCAGCAGCTCCCAGACAGGGCCATATAATTCACCCCTCCACTTT. It is translated as CASSSQTGPYNSPLHF. The full variable domain, with the rest looked up from reference TRBV7-2 and TRBJ1-6, is GAGVSQSPSNKVTEKGKDVELRCDPISGHTALYWYRQSLGQGLEFLIYFQGNSAPDKSGLPSDRFSAERTGGSVSTLTIQRTQQEDSAVYLCASSSQTGPYNSPLHFGNGTRLTVT.

The chain joins TRBV5-1 to TRBJ2-7; TRBD1 matches 7 bases. The V and J ends lost 4 bases and 0 bases, in that order; junction bases with no gene match: 4. The germline V gene has CDR1 SGHRS and CDR2 YFSETQ. CDR3 length: 14 residues. The CDR3 sequence: CASSRWTGSYEQYF. The CDR3 DNA is TGCGCCAGCAGCCGCTGGACAGGCTCCTACGAGCAGTACTTC.

The genes are TRBV2 and TRBJ2-1, with 15 bases that match TRBD2. V trimming: 2 bases; J trimming: 1 base; junction bases outside the gene matches: 9. Germline assignment: CDR1 SNHLY and CDR2 FYNNEI. The CDR3 totals 20 residues. In nucleotides, the CDR3 is TGTGCCAGCAGTGAAACAGGGACTAGCGGGGGGAGCCGTTCCTACAATGAGCAGTTCTTC. It yields the protein CASSETGTSGGSRSYNEQFF. Looking up the rest from reference TRBV2 and TRBJ2-1 gives the full variable domain: EPEVTQTPSHQVTQMGQEVILRCVPISNHLYFYWYRQILGQKVEFLVSFYNNEISEKSEIFDDQFSVERPDGSNFTLKIRSTKLEDSAMYFCASSETGTSGGSRSYNEQFFGPGTRLTVL.

This rearrangement joins TRBV3-1 (or the pseudogene TRBV3-2) to TRBJ2-1; possibly TRBD1 for D (5 bases). The germline V gene has CDR1 LGHDT and CDR2 YNNKEL (reference sequence). The CDR3 extends over 16 amino acids. Trimming removed 0 bases from V and 0 bases from J, with 9 bases in between. The CDR3 nucleotides read TGTGCCAGCAGCCAAGATTACAGGTACTCCTACAATGAGCAGTTCTTC. Protein sequence: CASSQDYRYSYNEQFF.

This clone was observed once. The gene calls are TRBV5-1 and TRBJ1-1; 7 positions match TRBD1. Trimming cost V 5 bases and J 3 bases; bases outside gene matches: 7. The germline CDR1 and CDR2 sequences are SGHRS and YFSETQ. The CDR3 has 14 residues. The CDR3 reads CASSRQGKDTEAFF. The CDR3 DNA is TGCGCCAGCAGTCGACAGGGAAAGGACACTGAAGCTTTCTTT. Full variable domain (rest looked up from reference TRBV5-1 and TRBJ1-1): KAGVTQTPRYLIKTRGQQVTLSCSPISGHRSVSWYQQTPGQGLQFLFEYFSETQRNKGNFPGRFSGRQFSNSRSEMNVSTLELGDSALYLCASSRQGKDTEAFFGQGTRLTVV.

The gene calls are TRBV7-9 and TRBJ1-2; tentatively, D is TRBD1 (6 bases). The CDR3 length is 12 residues. V gave up 5 bases and J gave up 6 bases, with 10 bases separating them. The germline V gene encodes CDR1 SEHNR and CDR2 FQNEAQ (reference sequence). CDR3 DNA sequence: TGTGCCAGCAGCCTACAGGGAAATGGCTACACCTTC. It encodes CASSLQGNGYTF.

The chain combines TRBV5-1 with TRBJ2-4; no definite D call. This CDR3 has 14 amino acids. V lost 0 bases, J lost 3 bases, and 7 bases lay in between. In germline, CDR1 is SGHRS, CDR2 YFSETQ. CDR3 protein: CASSLGSYKNIQYF. CDR3 DNA: TGCGCCAGCAGCTTGGGTTCTTACAAAAACATTCAGTACTTC.